The entry that follows covers one T cell receptor (beta chain) sequence. The CDR3 is 15 amino acids. CDR1 and CDR2 (germline): SGHTA, FQGNSA. Germline trimming cut 6 bases from V and 5 bases from J; bases unmatched to any gene: 11. The data originate from a study of blood T cell repertoires in COVID-19. The repertoire was sequenced with immunoSEQ multiplex PCR; TCRdb's copy has only in-frame clones and lacks some. The sample includes 300,000 to 400,000 clones, 70% to 90% of them seen just once. This chain connects TRBV7-2 to TRBJ2-5, with TRBD2 matching 8 bases. This sequence was found in a woman aged 18 to 35 who had recovered from COVID-19. The sequenced sample consisted of PBMCs or T cells enriched from blood (not recorded which). The CDR3 DNA is TGTGCCAGCAGACCGAACTTCGGGGGGGGCGAGACCCAGTACTTC. This gives the protein CASRPNFGGGETQYF.